This T cell receptor beta chain comes out of a study of CD8 T cells in ankylosing spondylitis. General observations from the study: As reported, disease-linked clones showed significant enrichment in matched ankylosing spondylitis synovial fluid.

Concerning this clonotype itself: As yet, its antigen is unknown.

Researchers built TCR beta libraries using quantitative 5'-RACE with molecular barcodes. TCRdb itself ran the 5' RACE reads through MiXCR, one entry per CDR3 protein. The sample contains 240,000 or so distinct CDR3 sequences, roughly 8.6% of which appear only once. The ends lost 0 bases at V and 5 bases at J; junction bases unmatched: 6. CDR3 length: 16 residues. In germline, CDR1 is SEHNR, CDR2 FQNEAQ (reference sequence). The sequenced material came from blood, either unsorted or a sorted T cell fraction (not recorded which). This TCR derives from a male donor with ankylosing spondylitis or in good health (not recorded which). The gene calls are TRBV7-9 and TRBJ2-5; 10 bases fit TRBD2. This CDR3 is CASSLAASGGPETQYF. The DNA of the CDR3 is TGTGCCAGCAGCTTAGCGGCTAGCGGGGGACCCGAGACCCAGTACTTC. Using reference TRBV7-9 and TRBJ2-5 for the parts outside the CDR3, the full variable domain is DTGVSQNPRHKITKRGQNVTFRCDPISEHNRLYWYRQTLGQGPEFLTYFQNEAQLEKSRLLSDRFSAERPKGSFSTLEIQRTEQGDSAMYLCASSLAASGGPETQYFGPGTRLLVL.